The present T cell receptor (beta chain) was sequenced within a study of blood T cell repertoires in COVID-19. The wider study: Sites across the United States, Italy and Spain contributed samples from acute and convalescent COVID-19. The analysed material was cDNA or gDNA that came from T cells, B-cell-depleted T cells, or PBMCs.

Looked up from germline, CDR1 is ENHRY and CDR2 is SYGVKD. This CDR3 spans 13 amino acids. V dropped 6 bases and J dropped 3 bases, with 11 bases sitting between them. The authors' processing: The authors estimated nucleated cell counts from reference gene primer amplification. Profiling relied on immunoSEQ multiplex PCR, and the TCRdb table lists in-frame clones only, not all of them. V and J calls and clone size come straight from that table; D and trimming were deduced from the DNA. The table includes around 120,000 clones, around 88% detected once. The rearrangement links TRBV10-3 to TRBJ1-1, with D unresolved. The TCR was taken from a woman aged 45-59 years with active or convalescent COVID-19. Sequenced material: peripheral blood. The CDR3 loop is CAISWEQDTEAFF. In nucleotides, the CDR3 is TGTGCCATCAGCTGGGAGCAGGACACTGAAGCTTTCTTT.